One TCR beta chain is described in this entry. Profiling relied on immunoSEQ multiplex PCR, and the TCRdb table lists in-frame clones only, not all of them. This sample yields about 2,500,000 clones, of which over 85% are seen a single time; 0.13% to 0.15% belongs to the top ten. This specimen comes from a study of shared clonotypes between healthy human individuals. Across the whole study: The plates for each donor numbered three CD4 naive, three CD4 memory, two CD8 naive and one CD8 memory.

The ends were cut back, 1 base at V and 1 base at J, with 8 bases in the middle. Germline V gene sequence: CDR1 SGHNT, CDR2 YENEEA. This CDR3 has 16 amino acids. This clonotype was obtained from a man in his late teens or twenties in good health. The sequenced sample was naive CD4+ T cells sorted from blood. Subset: CD45RA+ positively selected. This chain joins TRBV11-3 and TRBJ2-6, with D possibly being TRBD1 (5 bases). The CDR3 DNA reads as TGTGCCAGCAGCTTAGGGCAGGGTTCTGGGGCCAACGTCCTGACTTTC. Its protein product is CASSLGQGSGANVLTF.